The table lists the clone carrying this TCR beta chain with many counts. Its specificity is unknown. This sample is drawn from a study of T cells after yellow fever vaccination. Universal primer sites and UMIs were introduced during 5'RACE template-switching synthesis of TCR cDNA. TCRdb redid the calling of the 5' RACE reads with MiXCR, one entry per CDR3 protein. The top ten clones hold approximately 18% of a sample with more than 200,000 distinct CDR3 sequences, around 3.5% of them seen once. Germline assignment: CDR1 MNHEY and CDR2 SVGEGT. V was cut by 6 bases and J by 3 bases, with 15 bases left in between. The CDR3 sequence is 15 residues long. Overall study findings and caveats: Reappearance after the booster was seen for most primary-vaccination clones, at around 95% CD4 and 85% to 90% CD8. Secondary responses were weaker yet peaked faster, day 5 versus 15.

The material was PBMCs, obtained 15 days after the yellow fever booster vaccination. V gene TRBV6-2 or TRBV6-3 combines with J gene TRBJ1-5; the D gene is possibly TRBD1 (6 bases). This TCR was recovered from a man younger than 30 who received the YFV17D yellow fever vaccine. This CDR3 is CASSPQGRDNQPQHF. In DNA form, the CDR3 reads TGTGCCAGCAGCCCGCAGGGGAGGGACAATCAGCCCCAGCATTTT.